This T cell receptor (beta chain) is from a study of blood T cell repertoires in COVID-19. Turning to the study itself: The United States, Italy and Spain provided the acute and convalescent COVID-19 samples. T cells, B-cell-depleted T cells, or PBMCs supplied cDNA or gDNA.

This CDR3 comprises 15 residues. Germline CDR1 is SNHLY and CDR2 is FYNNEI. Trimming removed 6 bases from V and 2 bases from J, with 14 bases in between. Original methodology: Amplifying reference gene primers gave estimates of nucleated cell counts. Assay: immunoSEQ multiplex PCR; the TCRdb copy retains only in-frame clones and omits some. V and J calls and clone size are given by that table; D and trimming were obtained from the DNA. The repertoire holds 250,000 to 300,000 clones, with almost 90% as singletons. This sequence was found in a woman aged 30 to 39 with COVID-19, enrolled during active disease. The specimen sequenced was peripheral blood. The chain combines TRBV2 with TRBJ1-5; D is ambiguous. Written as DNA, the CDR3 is TGTGCCAGCAGGGCCGGAGCTTCTGGCAATCAGCCCCAGCATTTT. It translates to CASRAGASGNQPQHF.